This TCR beta chain originates from a study of early T cells in non-severe SARS-CoV-2 infection. Overall study: Sequencing input comprised bulk RNA from unsorted whole blood; chain pairing was not available. Whole-study findings and limits: The matching step, a VDJdb search, favored anti-spike CD8 responses and missed private and CD4 specificities.

The junction had 13 bases not matched to a gene; V was cut back by 5 bases and J by 8 bases. This CDR3 spans 16 amino acids. Germline loops: CDR1 SGHTA, CDR2 FQGTGA. This clonotype appeared a few times. Its target is not known. Individual cDNA molecules each received unique molecular identifiers attached to them. Via MiXCR, TCRdb re-called the 5' RACE reads, giving one row per CDR3 protein. The sample holds about 83,000 distinct CDR3 sequences; under 11% are singletons and the top ten take 8% to 10%. The chain recombines TRBV7-3 with TRBJ2-1; 9 bases line up with TRBD2. The TCR originated in an adult who was a healthcare worker with PCR-confirmed SARS-CoV-2 infection or an uninfected control (not recorded which). Sequenced here: whole blood, sampled at baseline. CDR3 loop: CASSLPGTSSSDEQFF. In nucleotides, the CDR3 is TGTGCCAGCAGCCTACCCGGGACTAGCTCCTCCGATGAGCAGTTCTTC.